Detailed here is one TCR beta chain. The record originates from a study of blood T cell repertoires in COVID-19. The CDR3 totals 11 residues. Trimming shortened V by 6 bases and J by 4 bases, and 6 bases separated the two germline ends. CDR1 SNHLY and CDR2 FYNNEI come from the germline V gene. The protocol was immunoSEQ multiplex PCR, while the TCRdb copy is restricted to in-frame clones and leaves out a portion. The sample lists about 160,000 clones, roughly 88% seen once, with 6.5% to 8% in the top ten. The genes are TRBV2 and TRBJ1-2; D gene ambiguous. This TCR came from a woman aged 45-65 years who had recovered from COVID-19. Sequencing used PBMCs or T cells enriched from blood (not recorded which). CDR3 coding DNA: TGTGCCAGCAGGGAGTTCTATGGCTACACCTTC. Its protein product is CASREFYGYTF.